This T cell receptor (beta chain) comes out of a study of cytomegalovirus exposure and HLA in healthy donors (dated by TCRdb to about 2017). Some background on the complete study: An earlier analysis of approximately 590 of the donors reported approximately 290 Gb of sequence data and 100 million to 140 million unique TCR beta sequences from 150 million to 200 million T cells. An early release covering roughly 600 HLA-typed donors comprised about 300 gigabases of sequencing data and tens of millions of unique TCR sequences. The genetic ancestry cluster associated with self-reported Caucasian donors included about 81% of the 398 genotyped donors. The aim of the study was to test whether cataloging public T cell receptors could identify signatures of past pathogen exposure. The study used immunosequencing to profile the T cell repertoires of 670 or so subjects and linked those repertoires to cytomegalovirus serostatus. In addition to the first cohort of several hundred subjects, a separate validation cohort of 120 different subjects was used. To predict cytomegalovirus infection status, the study brought together high-throughput TCR immunosequencing, statistical association of individual TCRs with disease status, and machine learning. In a later analysis, previously published TCR beta repertoires from more than 500 donors were re-analyzed and high-resolution HLA genotyping was added so that TCR occurrence patterns could be studied. Rather than drawing on any new phenotypic data, the later analysis identified candidate immune exposures from TCR beta sequences and the way those sequences occurred across donors. An earlier analysis of more than 450 of the donors used high-throughput TCR beta sequencing to judge whether each TCR beta V gene segment behaved as functional or pseudogenic. Donor age, sex, ethnicity and CMV serostatus were compiled together with the repertoire data. In a later genetic analysis, genome-wide SNP genotypes for about three fifths of the 666 donors were used, and that subset was treated as a discovery cohort. Every discovery cohort repertoire had been produced on one sequencing platform. Both class I and class II loci were covered by HLA typing, at four-digit resolution. The number of typed donors differed by locus: about 629-630 for A, B, C, DRB1 and DQB1; approximately 520 for DQA1; roughly 600 for DPA1; and some 450 for DPB1. Several DR-DQ haplotypes were handled as single units for association and clustering because linkage in the cohort was strong. Across about 370 genotyped donors of the cohort, an average of roughly 250,000 unique TCR beta nucleotide sequences per donor were sequenced, and 15% to 20% of those sequences were non-productive. Points the paper makes about the study in general: Because HLA typing was missing for some donors at each locus, association tests included only the typed subset. A further reported finding was that TCR beta sequences accurately predicted the HLA-A and HLA-B alleles for most subjects in the first cohort. According to a later analysis, TCR association rates differed among HLA loci, with DRB1 alleles showing the most associated TCRs and HLA-C alleles showing the fewest. According to a later analysis, parvovirus B19, influenza, CMV and Epstein-Barr virus appeared linked to several top co-occurrence clusters. The presence/absence analyses assumed that sequencing depth was roughly uniform across donors, and that assumption may not be true. In both the original and validation cohorts, the classifier was reported to diagnose cytomegalovirus status with high specificity and sensitivity. While some public TCRs were present in many individuals, most TCR sequences turned up only very rarely across donors. A total of around 150 TCR beta chains were listed by the study as associated with cytomegalovirus. The sequencing pipeline was judged likely to have produced a cluster of highly shared sequence variants as a technical artifact. Broadly in line with IMGT annotations, most TCR beta V segments showed up in productive rearrangements about 87% or about 30% of the time in an earlier analysis of 450 to 750 of the donors. A later analysis found that most CMV-associated TCR beta chains appeared HLA-restricted, with HLA associations seemingly driven largely by CMV exposure. At a false discovery rate of 0.05, a later analysis linked 16,951 TCR beta sequences to specific HLA alleles. A few of the identified cytomegalovirus-associated TCR beta chains were confirmed in vitro to be specific for cytomegalovirus antigens. Because counts were too low, about 15 rarely observed V segments, including chromosome 9 orphons, were left out of the earlier analysis of over 550 of the donors. In a later genetic analysis, a missense DCLRE1C variant was associated with V-gene and J-gene trimming of TCR beta chains, and the association was replicated in an independent cohort. Some IMGT-functional V segments, including TRBV6-2 and TRBV6-3, could not be told apart with the 87-base-pair reads, so those segments were excluded. In this cohort, only TCR beta chains were sequenced, and detectable features were limited by the absence of alpha or paired-chain data. A later analysis found that HLA-associated TCR beta chains were more clonally expanded and had lower generation probabilities than equally common non-associated chains. Correlated functional status among segregating V segments might reflect linkage disequilibrium, but an unknown experimental factor could not be ruled out. The only immune exposure information available for the cohort was CMV serostatus. In a later genetic analysis, fewer N-insertions in productive TCRs were reported among donors in an Asian-associated ancestry cluster than the roughly 700-donor mean. When HLA alleles, especially DR and DQ, strongly co-occurred, TCR associations were difficult to assign to individual alleles. It was suggested by the authors that the approach could potentially be generalized to other disease states and immunological phenotypes.

CDR1 and CDR2, per the germline V gene (reference sequence), are LNHDA and SQIVND. The V end loses 8 bases and the J end loses 3 bases, and a stretch of 10 bases separates them. The CDR3, from cysteine to phenylalanine, totals 12 residues. Only the CDR3 DNA stays, 36 bases, in frame from base 1. This clone was recorded only once. This clone's antigen is unknown. Nothing much larger sits one base from this clone, and base qualities are not available. In total, more than 500 healthy bone marrow donors made up the cohort. Cohort members were all nominally healthy when sampled, although unrecorded immune exposures were likely present. The donor tested CMV seronegative and was one of the 352 seronegative cohort members. Every donor gave a peripheral blood sample, and the peripheral blood mononuclear cells from that sample were used for TCR beta sequencing. Genomic DNA was extracted from the blood cell samples with the Qiagen DNeasy Blood Extraction Kit.

Libraries were made using the immunoSEQ multiplex PCR assay. A mixture of 60 forward primers for TCR Vbeta segments and 13 reverse primers for TCR Jbeta segments was used in the multiplex PCR. Amplification of the CDR3 region of rearranged TCR beta genes was performed with a multiplex PCR assay on genomic DNA. Amplified TCR beta libraries were sequenced as 87-base-pair reads on the Illumina HiSeq System. The paper's data handling went like this. In a later analysis, tens of millions of unique TCR beta chains were counted across the 650 to 750 repertoires, and some 10 million of these chains were shared by at least two donors. A nearest-neighbor algorithm error-corrected the raw reads and collapsed the reads into unique sequences, merging closely related sequences to remove PCR and sequencing errors. V, D and J gene segments were assigned by aligning CDR3 sequences to IMGT reference sequences. For a sequence to be retained, at least a six-nucleotide match to both a V gene segment and a J gene segment was required. Rearrangements were classified as productive when the CDR3 lacked stop codons and remained in frame with V and J, and all other rearrangements were classified as non-productive. Following IMGT convention, CDR3 was defined as the stretch from the second conserved V-encoded cysteine to the conserved J-encoded phenylalanine. Sequences without an unambiguous match to a single V gene segment were excluded from the earlier analysis of several hundred of the donors. In an earlier analysis of several hundred of the donors, a V segment was called functional when productive rearrangements were above 56.7%, and segregating when the standard deviation between donors exceeded 5%. A statistical classification framework was built to diagnose cytomegalovirus status from the catalog of TCR beta chain sequences. In a later analysis, TCR nucleotide sequences were compared against IMGT/GENE-DB human TR gene sequences so that V and J genes could be assigned. In a later analysis, CDR3 sequences and most-parsimonious VDJ recombination scenarios were assigned using the TCRdist pipeline. In a later analysis, each TCR beta chain was defined by its CDR3 amino acid sequence together with its V-gene family, and reads without a unique V-gene family were excluded. As a way to deal with suspected cross-contamination and a sequencing artifact, a later analysis dropped roughly 620 nucleotide sequences that were highly shared and had low generation probability. A later analysis calculated a clonal expansion index for each public chain from normalized within-repertoire ranks of inferred template counts. In a later analysis, generation probabilities were computed with a VDJ recombination model fitted to out-of-frame rearrangements, and the resulting probabilities were checked against IGoR. A later analysis scored TCR-TCR, TCR-HLA and TCR-CMV co-occurrence with hypergeometric tests, applying a repertoire-size bias correction to TCR pairs. To estimate false discovery rates, a later analysis permuted the HLA or CMV assignments 20 times. In a later analysis, co-occurring TCRs were grouped using DBSCAN, with TCRdist sequence similarity added in when clustering inside HLA-allele-positive subsets. Repertoires with fewer than 30,000 or more than 120,000 public chains, plus five repertoires with anomalous nucleotide sharing, were excluded from co-occurrence clustering. TCRdb obtained this table from immuneACCESS and retained in-frame rearrangements with V and J assigned. These tables miss some clones; where compared with another copy, unresolved V genes account for less than half of the shortfall, and the remainder is unexplained. D and trimming were read from the DNA, whereas the V and J calls and clone size are those reported in that table. This sample lists about 180,000 clones; roughly 83% were detected once. About 1% of the sample rests with the top ten.

The sequence was obtained from a man aged 25 to 40 in good health and CMV-seronegative. The sequenced sample was PBMCs. The rearrangement combines TRBV19 with TRBJ1-2; the D gene cannot be resolved reliably. The nucleotides are TGTGCCAGTGTTGGGCAGGACTATGGCTACACCTTC. Translated, it reads CASVGQDYGYTF.